This T cell receptor beta chain was documented in a study of breast tumors, draining lymph nodes, adjacent tissues. Study outcomes and limitations: Tumor TCR diversity was below lymph nodes but above nontumor tissue.

Samples came from axillary lymph nodes draining the breast cancer. In TCRdb, the multiplex PCR reads were re-called with MiXCR into one record per CDR3 protein. The repertoire holds fewer than 150,000 distinct CDR3 sequences, with approximately 21% as singletons. This clonotype has just one count. Its matching antigen is unknown. A much larger clone differs by one base, so this may be a read error. The source material was axillary lymph node tissue. The sequence was obtained from a female donor with breast cancer. Some clones in this sample may be carry-over from other donors' samples.

Written as DNA, the CDR3 is TGTGCCAGCAGTCAGACTCTGTACGAGACCCTGTACTTC. Its protein product is CASSQTLYETLYF. V and J are TRBV7-3 and TRBJ2-5; D is unresolved. Germline assignment: CDR1 SGHTA and CDR2 FQGTGA. This CDR3 is built from 13 residues.